The 18 T cell receptor beta chains given below trace back to one sample, sequenced in a study of shared clonotypes between healthy human individuals. Clones were sequenced by immunoSEQ multiplex PCR, and TCRdb holds only the in-frame ones, with some missing. The sample includes approximately 2,000,000 clones, 92% seen only once; the top ten take around 0.38%. Sequencing used naive CD4+ T cells from PBMCs. Noted subset: CD45RA+ positively selected. The receptors originated from a man younger than 30 in good health. Some clones in this sample may be carry-over from other donors' samples.

The chain uses TRBV28 and TRBJ2-7; D may be TRBD1 (5 bases). Trimming cost V 4 bases and J 6 bases, with 16 bases left between them. Germline V gene sequence: CDR1 MDHEN, CDR2 SYDVKM. CDR3 size: 14 residues. The CDR3 region is CASSSRVVRGEQYF. As DNA, the CDR3 is TGTGCCAGCAGTTCCAGGGTGGTTAGGGGCGAGCAGTACTTC.

CDR3 DNA: TGCGCCAGCAGCCAAGGGTTCGGCTACAATGAGCAGTTCTTC. Its translation is CASSQGFGYNEQFF. The chain employs TRBV4-1 and TRBJ2-1; no firm D call. The CDR3 length is 14 residues. Trimming shortened V by 1 base and J by 3 bases, and 7 bases separated the two germline ends. The germline V gene has CDR1 MGHRA and CDR2 YSYEKL.

This rearrangement joins TRBV6-6 to TRBJ2-2; D is perhaps TRBD1 or TRBD2 (6 bases each). Trimming shortened V by 5 bases and J by 0 bases, and 7 bases separated the two germline ends. Germline V gene lookup returns CDR1 MNHNY and CDR2 SVGAGI (reference sequence). The CDR3 has 14 residues. The CDR3 protein is CASSRGANTGELFF. The CDR3 nucleotides are TGTGCCAGCAGTAGGGGGGCGAACACCGGGGAGCTGTTTTTT.

The chain combines TRBV5-1 with TRBJ2-6; perhaps TRBD1 as D (5 bases). Germline V gives CDR1 SGHRS, CDR2 YFSETQ. Deletions cut 0 bases from V and 0 bases from J, with 19 bases between. CDR3 length: 20 amino acids. CDR3 sequence reads: CASSLVGSRAPRSGANVLTF. The DNA of the CDR3 is TGCGCCAGCAGCTTGGTTGGAAGCAGGGCCCCCCGCTCTGGGGCCAACGTCCTGACTTTC.

The chain combines TRBV29-1 with TRBJ1-4; D ambiguous. Looked up from germline, CDR1 is SQVTM and CDR2 is ANQGSEA. V gave up 1 base and J gave up 0 bases, with 6 bases separating them. This CDR3 has 14 residues. DNA of the CDR3: TGCAGCGTTGAAGTATCCGCAACTAATGAAAAACTGTTTTTT. Its protein is CSVEVSATNEKLFF.

Comments on this clone: Other DNA sequences in the same sample also yield this CDR3. The chain uses TRBV10-3 and TRBJ2-2; the match to TRBD1 covers 7 bases. The CDR3 runs to 14 residues. J lost 0 bases, V lost 6 bases, and 1 base had no gene match. The germline gives CDR1 ENHRY, CDR2 SYGVKD. Written as DNA, the CDR3 is TGTGCCATCAGCGGGACAGCGAACACCGGGGAGCTGTTTTTT. Translation: CAISGTANTGELFF.

This clone was recorded only once. The rearrangement links TRBV9 to TRBJ2-1, with TRBD2 matching 8 bases. Germline CDR1 reads SGDLS; CDR2 reads YYNGEE. The CDR3 has 14 residues. Trimming at V came to 4 bases and at J to 7 bases, leaving 7 bases not matched to a gene. CDR3 nucleotides: TGTGCCAGCAGCTCTATAGCGGGATCTAATGAGCAGTTCTTC. Translating it yields CASSSIAGSNEQFF.

The V gene is TRBV30, the J gene TRBJ2-7; the D gene is possibly TRBD1 (6 bases). This CDR3 comprises 17 residues. V lost 1 base to trimming and J lost 3 bases, with 22 bases between them. In germline, CDR1 is GTSNPN, CDR2 SVGIG (reference sequence). The CDR3 spells CAWSGMSGTPKSYEQYF. Here the CDR3 DNA reads TGTGCCTGGAGTGGGATGTCCGGGACACCGAAAAGCTACGAGCAGTACTTC.

This chain uses TRBV27 with TRBJ2-7; D perhaps matches TRBD1 (5 bases). Germline CDR1 and CDR2: MNHEY and SMNVEV (reference sequence). This CDR3 has 15 residues. With 5 bases removed from V and 2 bases from J, the gap between germline ends came to 16 bases. The CDR3: CASSGTRQGTYEQYF. The CDR3 DNA reads TGTGCCAGCAGTGGAACCCGGCAGGGCACCTACGAGCAGTACTTC.

The chain carries TRBV5-1 and TRBJ2-7; D ambiguous. Per the germline V gene, CDR1 is SGHRS and CDR2 is YFSETQ. The CDR3 runs 17 residues. Trimming cost V 0 bases and J 2 bases, with 18 bases left between them. The CDR3 reads CASSLVGVGLGPYEQYF. Written as DNA, the CDR3 is TGCGCCAGCAGCTTGGTTGGGGTGGGGTTGGGTCCCTACGAGCAGTACTTC.

CDR3 bases: TGTGCCAGCTCGGGGGGGACTCGAATGAACACTGAAGCTTTCTTT. Its translation is CASSGGTRMNTEAFF. The chain has TRBV28 and TRBJ1-1; a weak D match, TRBD1 (5 bases). Trimming stripped 8 bases from V and 0 bases from J, with 16 bases between. The germline CDR1 and CDR2 sequences are MDHEN and SYDVKM. The CDR3 has 15 residues. The full variable domain, its missing parts supplied by reference TRBV28 and TRBJ1-1, is DVKVTQSSRYLVKRTGEKVFLECVQDMDHENMFWYRQDPGLGLRLIYFSYDVKMKEKGDIPEGYSVSREKKERFSLILESASTNQTSMYLCASSGGTRMNTEAFFGQGTRLTVV.

The genes are TRBV10-3 and TRBJ2-5, with D tentatively TRBD1 or TRBD2 (7 bases each). V lost 6 bases to trimming and J lost 0 bases, with 17 bases between them. Germline V lookup: CDR1 ENHRY, CDR2 SYGVKD. There are 16 residues in the CDR3. DNA of the CDR3: TGTGCCATCAGCCAGGGGGGGAGGGGGTACCAAGAGACCCAGTACTTC. Protein sequence: CAISQGGRGYQETQYF.

Concerning this clone itself: Other nucleotide sequences in the sample specify the same CDR3. The chain recombines TRBV5-4 with TRBJ1-2; D might be TRBD1 (5 bases). There are 13 residues in the CDR3. Deletions cut 0 bases from V and 6 bases from J, with 9 bases between. CDR1 is SGHNT, CDR2 YYREEE, per germline (reference sequence). The DNA of the CDR3 is TGTGCCAGCAGCTTGGCCGGGGGGGATGGCTACACCTTC. This gives the protein CASSLAGGDGYTF. The whole variable domain, filled in from reference TRBV5-4 and TRBJ1-2, reads ETGVTQSPTHLIKTRGQQVTLRCSSQSGHNTVSWYQQALGQGPQFIFQYYREEENGRGNFPPRFSGLQFPNYSSELNVNALELDDSALYLCASSLAGGDGYTFGSGTRLTVV.

A single count supports this clone. The V call is TRBV7-2, the J call TRBJ2-5; maybe TRBD2 (6 bases). Germline V gene lookup returns CDR1 SGHTA and CDR2 FQGNSA. The CDR3 is 17 amino acids. Trimming stripped 4 bases from V and 4 bases from J, with 22 bases between. The CDR3 DNA reads TGTGCCAGCAGCTCCCACTTGCTTCCGGGAGTCGGAGAGACCCAGTACTTC. Amino acids: CASSSHLLPGVGETQYF.

The chain combines TRBV5-1 with TRBJ2-2; D gene ambiguous. Between the trimmed V and J ends, which lost 4 bases and 0 bases, there was a span of 13 bases. The CDR3 has 16 residues. The germline V gene encodes CDR1 SGHRS and CDR2 YFSETQ. The CDR3 nucleotides read TGCGCCAGCAGCCCGGCGAGTCGGGCGAACACCGGGGAGCTGTTTTTT. Translated, it gives CASSPASRANTGELFF.

The V call is TRBV2, the J call TRBJ2-1, with 7 positions matching TRBD2. The CDR3 is made up of 16 amino acids. V lost 5 bases, J lost 5 bases, and 12 bases stayed unmatched. Germline assignment: CDR1 SNHLY and CDR2 FYNNEI. The CDR3 sequence is CASSHQRDRPHNEQFF. The CDR3 DNA follows: TGTGCCAGCAGTCACCAGCGGGACCGCCCACACAATGAGCAGTTCTTC.

This chain uses TRBV14 with TRBJ2-1, with D perhaps matching TRBD2 (5 bases). Germline CDR1 SGHDN, CDR2 FVKESK. This CDR3 is built from 14 residues. V was trimmed by 4 bases and J by 0 bases, leaving 7 bases between them. In DNA, the CDR3 is TGTGCCAGCAGCCCTGGGAGCTCCTACAATGAGCAGTTCTTC. This encodes CASSPGSSYNEQFF.

The genes are TRBV5-4 and TRBJ2-2; perhaps TRBD1 as D (5 bases). This CDR3 has 17 residues. Germline CDR1 and CDR2: SGHNT and YYREEE (reference sequence). Trimming took 1 base from V and 1 from J, leaving 14 bases between them. Here the CDR3 DNA reads TGTGCCAGCAGCTTGTATCCGTCAGGGCTGAACACCGGGGAGCTGTTTTTT. Its translation is CASSLYPSGLNTGELFF.